The clone carrying this T cell receptor beta chain showed up many times. Its antigen remains unidentified. The data stem from a study of response to subunit inactivated influenza vaccine. The study's findings and limits: Only a handful of new T cells, the authors suggested, are recruited with each seasonal influenza vaccination.

In germline, CDR1 is SGDLS, CDR2 YYNGEE. CDR3 length: 18 residues. V lost 2 bases and J lost 5; bases outside the gene matches: 18. TCRdb redid the calling of the RT-PCR reads with MiXCR, one entry per CDR3 protein. The top ten clones hold 11% of a sample with roughly 570,000 distinct CDR3 sequences, 13% to 15% of them seen once. The receptor was derived from a man between 50 and 59 years old who received an inactivated influenza vaccine. The sample here was PBMCs from blood, taken 11 to 12 days after vaccination. The chain joins TRBV9 to TRBJ2-7; 8 nucleotides align to TRBD2. As DNA, the CDR3 is TGTGCCAGCAGCGTTGGGGCTGGTGGACTAGCTGGCGCCCACGAGCAGTACTTC. This gives the protein CASSVGAGGLAGAHEQYF.